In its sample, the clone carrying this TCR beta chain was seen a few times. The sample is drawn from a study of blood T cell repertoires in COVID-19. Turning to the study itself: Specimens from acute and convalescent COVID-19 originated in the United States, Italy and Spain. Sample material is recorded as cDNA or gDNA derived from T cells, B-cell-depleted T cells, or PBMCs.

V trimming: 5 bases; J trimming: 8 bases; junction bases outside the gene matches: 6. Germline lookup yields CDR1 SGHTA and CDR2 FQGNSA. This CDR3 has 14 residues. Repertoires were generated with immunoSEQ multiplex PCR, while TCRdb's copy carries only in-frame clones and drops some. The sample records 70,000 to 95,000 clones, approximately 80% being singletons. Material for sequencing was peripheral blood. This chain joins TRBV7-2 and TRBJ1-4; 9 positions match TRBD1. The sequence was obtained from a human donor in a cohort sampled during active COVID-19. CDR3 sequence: CASSPGTGYEKLFF. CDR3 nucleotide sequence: TGTGCCAGCAGCCCCGGGACAGGGTACGAAAAACTGTTTTTT.